The rows below give T cell receptor beta chains drawn from one sample of a study of cytomegalovirus exposure and HLA in healthy donors. The repertoire was sequenced with immunoSEQ multiplex PCR; TCRdb's copy has only in-frame clones and lacks some. This sample has roughly 120,000 clones, with approximately 78% found just once. Sequencing was performed on PBMCs. These receptors originate from a woman in her 30s in good health and CMV-seronegative. Each CDR3 is given with its conserved first and last residue. The order of the fields is CDR3 DNA, CDR3 protein, V gene, clone size, J gene, D gene. A D gene is named only where the DNA matches it firmly. Expanded clones get a size class; other rows say once, few or many, or leave the size out.

CDR3nt: TGTGCCAGTAGTATAGTCGGGGGCTCTGGGGCCAACGTCCTGACTTTC
CDR3aa: CASSIVGGSGANVLTF
v_gene: TRBV19
abundance: .
j_gene: TRBJ2-6
d_gene: .

CDR3nt: TGTGCCAGCAGTGAAGAAGAGGGGGCGTCAGGAAACACCATATATTTT
CDR3aa: CASSEEEGASGNTIYF
v_gene: TRBV6-1
abundance: .
j_gene: TRBJ1-3
d_gene: TRBD1

CDR3nt: TGTGCCACCAGCGGCGACCCCTCAAGCGGGGACAATGAGCAGTTCTTC
CDR3aa: CATSGDPSSGDNEQFF
v_gene: TRBV15
abundance: .
j_gene: TRBJ2-1
d_gene: TRBD2

CDR3nt: TGTGCCAGCAGCCCTAACAGGGTTGACGAAAAACTGTTTTTT
CDR3aa: CASSPNRVDEKLFF
v_gene: TRBV9
abundance: .
j_gene: TRBJ1-4
d_gene: .

CDR3nt: TGCGCCAGCAGCCTATACGTCGGGACTTCCTACGAGCAGTACTTC
CDR3aa: CASSLYVGTSYEQYF
v_gene: TRBV5-1
abundance: .
j_gene: TRBJ2-7
d_gene: .

CDR3nt: TGTGCCAGTAGTAGAAGGTGGCGGCAAACAGGAACTGGAAACACCATATATTTT
CDR3aa: CASSRRWRQTGTGNTIYF
v_gene: TRBV19
abundance: .
j_gene: TRBJ1-3
d_gene: .

CDR3nt: TGTGCCAGCAGTGAACTCCTATACACTAGCGGGCTTTTCACACCCACAGATACGCAGTATTTT
CDR3aa: CASSELLYTSGLFTPTDTQYF
v_gene: TRBV6-1
abundance: .
j_gene: TRBJ2-3
d_gene: TRBD2

CDR3nt: TGTGCCAGCAGCGTAGTCGGCGGGAGGTGGGATGAGCAGTTCTTC
CDR3aa: CASSVVGGRWDEQFF
v_gene: TRBV9
abundance: .
j_gene: TRBJ2-1
d_gene: TRBD2

CDR3nt: TGTGCCAGCCGCTTGCGGGGGGTGCCCGATACGCAGTATTTT
CDR3aa: CASRLRGVPDTQYF
v_gene: TRBV7-8
abundance: .
j_gene: TRBJ2-3
d_gene: TRBD2

CDR3nt: TGTGCCAGTAGTATTTTAGCTAGCGGGGGGTCCTACAATGAGCAGTTCTTC
CDR3aa: CASSILASGGSYNEQFF
v_gene: TRBV19
abundance: .
j_gene: TRBJ2-1
d_gene: TRBD2

CDR3nt: TGTGCCAGCAGCAAGGGACTAGCCATCACAGATACGCAGTATTTT
CDR3aa: CASSKGLAITDTQYF
v_gene: TRBV9
abundance: .
j_gene: TRBJ2-3
d_gene: TRBD2

CDR3nt: TGTGCCAGCTCACGCTGGGGACAGGGTGGAGAGCAGTACTTC
CDR3aa: CASSRWGQGGEQYF
v_gene: TRBV18
abundance: .
j_gene: TRBJ2-7
d_gene: TRBD1

CDR3nt: TGCGCCAGCAGCCAAGAATCCGCAGGGGTTGGGTCACCCCTCCACTTT
CDR3aa: CASSQESAGVGSPLHF
v_gene: TRBV4-1
abundance: once
j_gene: TRBJ1-6
d_gene: .

CDR3nt: TGTGCCAGCAGTAGACTAGCGGGAGTGAATGAGCAGTTCTTC
CDR3aa: CASSRLAGVNEQFF
v_gene: TRBV6-5
abundance: .
j_gene: TRBJ2-1
d_gene: TRBD2

CDR3nt: TGTGCCTGGAGAAGACGGGTGGGAGAGAAGGACACCTTC
CDR3aa: CAWRRRVGEKDTF
v_gene: TRBV30
abundance: .
j_gene: TRBJ1-2
d_gene: .

CDR3nt: TGCGCCAGCAGCCAAGTACTAGCGGGAGGGCCCAGGTATTTT
CDR3aa: CASSQVLAGGPRYF
v_gene: TRBV4-1
abundance: .
j_gene: TRBJ2-3
d_gene: TRBD2

CDR3nt: TGTGCCAGCAGCCAGCCGGGGGAGGGAAACACCATATATTTT
CDR3aa: CASSQPGEGNTIYF
v_gene: TRBV7-9
abundance: few
j_gene: TRBJ1-3
d_gene: .

CDR3nt: TGTGCCAGCAGCCCCGGGAGTCAGCTGCAGTTCTTC
CDR3aa: CASSPGSQLQFF
v_gene: TRBV7-9
abundance: .
j_gene: TRBJ2-1
d_gene: .

CDR3nt: TGTGCCAGTAGTATACAATGGGGGCCGTACACTGAAGCTTTCTTT
CDR3aa: CASSIQWGPYTEAFF
v_gene: TRBV19
abundance: .
j_gene: TRBJ1-1
d_gene: .

CDR3nt: TGTGCCAGTAGCTTCCGACTAGTGCGCGACACCGGGGAGCTGTTTTTT
CDR3aa: CASSFRLVRDTGELFF
v_gene: TRBV19
abundance: .
j_gene: TRBJ2-2
d_gene: .

CDR3nt: TGTGCCACAACCGGGGGCTCCTATAATTCACCCCTCCACTTT
CDR3aa: CATTGGSYNSPLHF
v_gene: TRBV10-3
abundance: once
j_gene: TRBJ1-6
d_gene: .

CDR3nt: TGTGCCAGCAGCTTAGATACGGGAGCCCGTCTCTACGAGCAGTACTTC
CDR3aa: CASSLDTGARLYEQYF
v_gene: TRBV7-2
abundance: .
j_gene: TRBJ2-7
d_gene: .

CDR3nt: TGCGCCAGCAGCTTGGTTCCAGGGCCCCAAGAGACCCAGTACTTC
CDR3aa: CASSLVPGPQETQYF
v_gene: TRBV5-1
abundance: few
j_gene: TRBJ2-5
d_gene: .

CDR3nt: TGTGCCAGCAGTTACGCGGGGCGGGGGGGGACCCAGTACTTC
CDR3aa: CASSYAGRGGTQYF
v_gene: TRBV6-5
abundance: .
j_gene: TRBJ2-5
d_gene: TRBD2

CDR3nt: TGTGCCAGCAGTTTGCAGGGGCCCAATCAGCCCCAGCATTTT
CDR3aa: CASSLQGPNQPQHF
v_gene: TRBV6-5
abundance: once
j_gene: TRBJ1-5
d_gene: .

CDR3nt: TGTGCCAGCAGCCCCAGTGTAGGGGACAGGGACTACAATGAGCAGTTCTTC
CDR3aa: CASSPSVGDRDYNEQFF
v_gene: TRBV7-9
abundance: .
j_gene: TRBJ2-1
d_gene: TRBD1

CDR3nt: TGCAGCGATCGCCCTTCTAGCGGGGCTTCCTACGAGCAGTACTTC
CDR3aa: CSDRPSSGASYEQYF
v_gene: TRBV29-1
abundance: .
j_gene: TRBJ2-7
d_gene: TRBD2

CDR3nt: TGTGCCAGCAGCGCCCCCCGGGGGAACTATGGCTACACCTTC
CDR3aa: CASSAPRGNYGYTF
v_gene: TRBV21-1
abundance: .
j_gene: TRBJ1-2
d_gene: .

CDR3nt: TGTGCCAGCAGTTACTCGTCAGGGACTAGCGGGGAGCTGTTTTTT
CDR3aa: CASSYSSGTSGELFF
v_gene: TRBV6-5
abundance: .
j_gene: TRBJ2-2
d_gene: TRBD2